The 3 T cell receptor beta chains below were found in one sample sequenced in a study of vaccination effects on CD4 cells after COVID-19. Antigens for these TCRs are unknown. Using immunoSEQ multiplex PCR, the repertoire was profiled, and TCRdb retains in-frame clones only, with some absent. The data contain 40,000 to 50,000 clones, over 75% of them singletons. With the ViraFEST assay, the study expanded antigen-specific CD4+ T cells using viral peptide pools, then sequenced them. Isolation of CD4+ T cells took place after about nine days of culture. Vaccine recipients, nucleocapsid antibody negative, had no prior SARS-CoV-2 infection. Sample: CD4+ T cells from PBMCs cultured with HCoV-NL63 spike peptides, taken before COVID-19 vaccination. These receptors all come from a human donor who received a COVID-19 vaccine.

This clone was detected only a few times. The rearrangement joins TRBV24-1 to TRBJ2-1, with TRBD1 as a possible D gene (6 bases). Trimming stripped 4 bases from V and 6 bases from J, with 15 bases between. In germline, CDR1 is KGHDR, CDR2 SFDVKD. The CDR3 extends over 15 amino acids. The chain's CDR3 is CATSESDSGGNEQFF. CDR3 in DNA: TGTGCCACCAGTGAGTCGGACAGTGGGGGCAATGAGCAGTTCTTC.

The rearrangement joins TRBV5-1 to TRBJ2-2; possible D gene TRBD1, 6 bases. The germline gives CDR1 SGHRS, CDR2 YFSETQ. The CDR3 spans 17 residues. Trimming cost V 2 bases and J 5 bases, with 19 bases left between them. The CDR3 DNA follows: TGCGCCAGCAGCTTAGATCCAGGGGCATTCAAGACCGGGGAGCTGTTTTTT. Amino acids: CASSLDPGAFKTGELFF.

The V and J genes are TRBV6-5 and TRBJ2-5; possibly TRBD2 for D (5 bases). The V gene lost 7 bases and the J gene lost 5 bases, with 14 bases spanning the gap. The CDR3 length is 13 residues. The germline CDR1 and CDR2 sequences are MNHEY and SVGAGI. The CDR3, as DNA: TGTGCCAGCAACCAACACCGAGGGGAGACCCAGTACTTC. It specifies CASNQHRGETQYF.